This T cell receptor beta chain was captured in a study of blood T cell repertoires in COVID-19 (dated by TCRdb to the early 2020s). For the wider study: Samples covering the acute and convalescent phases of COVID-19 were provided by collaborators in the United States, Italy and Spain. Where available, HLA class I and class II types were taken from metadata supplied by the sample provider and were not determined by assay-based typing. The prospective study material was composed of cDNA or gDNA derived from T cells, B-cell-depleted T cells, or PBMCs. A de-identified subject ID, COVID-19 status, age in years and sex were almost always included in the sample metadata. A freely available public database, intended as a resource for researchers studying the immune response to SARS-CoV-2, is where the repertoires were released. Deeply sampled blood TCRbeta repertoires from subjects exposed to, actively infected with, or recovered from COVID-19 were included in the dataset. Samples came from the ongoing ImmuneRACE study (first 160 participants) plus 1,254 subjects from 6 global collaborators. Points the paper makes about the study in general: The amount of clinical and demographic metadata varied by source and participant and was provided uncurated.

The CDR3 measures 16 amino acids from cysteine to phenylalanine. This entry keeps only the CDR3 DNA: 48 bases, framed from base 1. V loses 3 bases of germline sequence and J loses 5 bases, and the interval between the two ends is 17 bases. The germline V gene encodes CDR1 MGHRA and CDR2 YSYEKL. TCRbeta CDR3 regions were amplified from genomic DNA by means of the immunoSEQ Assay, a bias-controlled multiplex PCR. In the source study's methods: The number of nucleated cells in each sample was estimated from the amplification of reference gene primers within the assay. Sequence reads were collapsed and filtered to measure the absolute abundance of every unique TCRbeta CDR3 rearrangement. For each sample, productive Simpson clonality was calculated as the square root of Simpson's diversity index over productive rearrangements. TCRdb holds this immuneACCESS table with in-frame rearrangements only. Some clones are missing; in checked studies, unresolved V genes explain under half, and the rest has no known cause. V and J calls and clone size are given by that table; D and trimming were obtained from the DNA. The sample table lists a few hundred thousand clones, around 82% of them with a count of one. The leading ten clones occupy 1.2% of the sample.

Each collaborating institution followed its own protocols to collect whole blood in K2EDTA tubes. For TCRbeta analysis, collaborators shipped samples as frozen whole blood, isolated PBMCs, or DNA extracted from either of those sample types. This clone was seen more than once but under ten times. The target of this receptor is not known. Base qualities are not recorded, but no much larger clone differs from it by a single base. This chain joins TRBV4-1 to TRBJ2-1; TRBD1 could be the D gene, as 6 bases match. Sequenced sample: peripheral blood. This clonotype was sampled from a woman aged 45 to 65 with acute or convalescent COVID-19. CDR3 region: CASSQSNTGQNNEQFF. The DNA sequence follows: TGCGCCAGCAGCCAGAGTAATACGGGACAAAACAATGAGCAGTTCTTC.